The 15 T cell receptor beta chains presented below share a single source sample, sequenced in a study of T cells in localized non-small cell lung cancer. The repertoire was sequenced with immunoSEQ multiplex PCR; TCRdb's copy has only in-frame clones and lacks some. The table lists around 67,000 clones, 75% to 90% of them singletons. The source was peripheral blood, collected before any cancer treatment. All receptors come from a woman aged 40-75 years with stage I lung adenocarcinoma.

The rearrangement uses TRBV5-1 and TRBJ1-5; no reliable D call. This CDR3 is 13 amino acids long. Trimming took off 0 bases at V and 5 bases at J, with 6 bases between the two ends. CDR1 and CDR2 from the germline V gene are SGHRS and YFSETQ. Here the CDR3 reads CASSLAPDQPQHF. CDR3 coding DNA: TGCGCCAGCAGCTTGGCCCCAGATCAGCCCCAGCATTTT.

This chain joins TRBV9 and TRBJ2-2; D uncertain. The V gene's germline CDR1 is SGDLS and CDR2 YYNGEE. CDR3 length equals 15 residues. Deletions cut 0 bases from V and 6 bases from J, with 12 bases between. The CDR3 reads CASSVGGRTPGELFF. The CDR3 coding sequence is TGTGCCAGCAGCGTAGGAGGTCGGACGCCCGGGGAGCTGTTTTTT.

In DNA form, the CDR3 reads TGTGCCAGCAGTTTTTACCCACAGGCGACTAACTATGGCTACACCTTC. Translated: CASSFYPQATNYGYTF. J is TRBJ1-2 and V is TRBV27, with D maybe TRBD1 (5 bases). V was cut by 3 bases and J by 0 bases, with 14 bases left in between. Germline loops: CDR1 MNHEY, CDR2 SMNVEV (reference sequence). This CDR3 spans 16 amino acids.

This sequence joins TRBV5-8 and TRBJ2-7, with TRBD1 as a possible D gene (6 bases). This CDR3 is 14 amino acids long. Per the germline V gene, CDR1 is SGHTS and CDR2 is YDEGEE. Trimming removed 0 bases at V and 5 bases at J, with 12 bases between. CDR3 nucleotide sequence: TGTGCCAGCAGCTTGGTTGGGGGCGCGGACGAGCAGTACTTC. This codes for CASSLVGGADEQYF.

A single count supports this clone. The CDR3, as DNA: TGTGCCAGCATTACTAGCGAGGAAGTGCACGAGCAGTACTTC. Translation gives CASITSEEVHEQYF. This chain links TRBV28 with TRBJ2-7; 7 nucleotides agree with TRBD2. The CDR3 length is 14 residues. Looked up from germline, CDR1 is MDHEN and CDR2 is SYDVKM. Trimming at V came to 7 bases and at J to 5 bases, leaving 11 bases not matched to a gene.

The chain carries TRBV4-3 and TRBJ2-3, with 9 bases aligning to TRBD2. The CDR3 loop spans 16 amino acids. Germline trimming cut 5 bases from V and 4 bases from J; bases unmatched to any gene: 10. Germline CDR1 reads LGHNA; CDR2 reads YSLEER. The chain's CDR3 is CASSSQVAGGSDTQYF. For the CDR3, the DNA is TGCGCCAGCAGCTCCCAGGTGGCGGGAGGGTCAGATACGCAGTATTTT.

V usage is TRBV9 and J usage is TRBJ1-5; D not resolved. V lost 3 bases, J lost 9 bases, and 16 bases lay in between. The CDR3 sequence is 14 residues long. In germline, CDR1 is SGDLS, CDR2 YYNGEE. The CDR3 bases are TGTGCCAGCAGCGCGGGGTCCGGCCCCACGCCCCAGCATTTT. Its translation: CASSAGSGPTPQHF.

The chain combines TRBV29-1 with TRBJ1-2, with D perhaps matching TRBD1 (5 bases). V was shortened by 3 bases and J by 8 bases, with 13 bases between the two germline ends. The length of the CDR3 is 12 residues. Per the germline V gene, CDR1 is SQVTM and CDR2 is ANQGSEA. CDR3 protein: CSVEERGGGYTF. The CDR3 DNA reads TGCAGCGTTGAGGAAAGGGGAGGCGGCTACACCTTC.

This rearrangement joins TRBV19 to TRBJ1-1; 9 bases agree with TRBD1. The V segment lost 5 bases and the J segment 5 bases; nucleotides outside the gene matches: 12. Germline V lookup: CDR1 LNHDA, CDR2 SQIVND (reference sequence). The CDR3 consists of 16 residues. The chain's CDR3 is CASSRPRGQGFTEAFF. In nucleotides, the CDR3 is TGTGCCAGTAGTCGGCCTCGAGGACAGGGGTTTACTGAAGCTTTCTTT.

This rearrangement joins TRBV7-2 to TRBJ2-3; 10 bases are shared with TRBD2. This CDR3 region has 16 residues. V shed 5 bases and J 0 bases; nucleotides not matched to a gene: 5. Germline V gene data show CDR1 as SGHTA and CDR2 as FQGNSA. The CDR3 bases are TGTGCCAGCAGCCGTCAGCGGGGGGGGAGCACAGATACGCAGTATTTT. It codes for CASSRQRGGSTDTQYF. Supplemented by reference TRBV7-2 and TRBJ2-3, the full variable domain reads GAGVSQSPSNKVTEKGKDVELRCDPISGHTALYWYRQSLGQGLEFLIYFQGNSAPDKSGLPSDRFSAERTGGSVSTLTIQRTQQEDSAVYLCASSRQRGGSTDTQYFGPGTRLTVL.

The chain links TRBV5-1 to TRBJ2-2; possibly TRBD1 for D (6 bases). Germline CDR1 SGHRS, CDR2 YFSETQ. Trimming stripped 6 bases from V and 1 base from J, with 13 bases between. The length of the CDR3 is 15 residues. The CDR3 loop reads CASTTLDRNTGELFF. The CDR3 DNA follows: TGCGCCAGCACCACCCTGGACAGGAACACCGGGGAGCTGTTTTTT.

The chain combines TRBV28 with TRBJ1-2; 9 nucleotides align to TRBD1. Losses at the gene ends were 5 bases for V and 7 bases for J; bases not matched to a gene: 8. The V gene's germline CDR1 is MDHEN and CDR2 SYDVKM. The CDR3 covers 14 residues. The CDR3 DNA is TGTGCCAGCAGTCCGGGACAGGGATATGGTGGCTACACCTTC. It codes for CASSPGQGYGGYTF.

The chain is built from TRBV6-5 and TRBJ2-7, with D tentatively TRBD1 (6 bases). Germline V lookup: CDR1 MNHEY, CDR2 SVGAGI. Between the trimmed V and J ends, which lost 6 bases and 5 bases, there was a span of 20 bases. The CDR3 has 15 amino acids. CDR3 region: CASRKDSRGTDEQYF. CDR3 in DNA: TGTGCCAGCAGGAAAGATTCCAGGGGAACAGACGAGCAGTACTTC.

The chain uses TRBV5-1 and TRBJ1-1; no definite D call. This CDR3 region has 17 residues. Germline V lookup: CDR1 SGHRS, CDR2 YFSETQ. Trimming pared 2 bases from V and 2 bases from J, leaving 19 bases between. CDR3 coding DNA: TGCGCCAGCAGCTTTAACGACCCGGTGGCCACCAACACTGAAGCTTTCTTT. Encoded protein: CASSFNDPVATNTEAFF.

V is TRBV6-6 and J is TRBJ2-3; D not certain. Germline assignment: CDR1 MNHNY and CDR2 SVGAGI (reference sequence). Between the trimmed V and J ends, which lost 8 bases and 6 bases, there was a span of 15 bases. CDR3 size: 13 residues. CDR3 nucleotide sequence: TGTGCCAGCCAAGAAGAGTGGGTGGATACGCAGTATTTT. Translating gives CASQEEWVDTQYF.